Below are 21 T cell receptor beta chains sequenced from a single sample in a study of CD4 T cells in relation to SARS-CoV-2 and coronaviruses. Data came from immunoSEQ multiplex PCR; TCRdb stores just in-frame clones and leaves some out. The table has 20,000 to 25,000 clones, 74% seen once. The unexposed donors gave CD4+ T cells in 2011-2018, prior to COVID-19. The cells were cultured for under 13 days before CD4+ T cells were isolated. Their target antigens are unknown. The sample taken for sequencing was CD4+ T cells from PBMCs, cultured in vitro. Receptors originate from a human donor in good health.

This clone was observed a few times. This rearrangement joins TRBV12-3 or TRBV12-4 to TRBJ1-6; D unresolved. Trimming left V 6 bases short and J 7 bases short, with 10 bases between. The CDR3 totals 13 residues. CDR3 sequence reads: CASRSGDNSPLHF. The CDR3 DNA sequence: TGTGCCAGCAGATCAGGTGACAATTCACCCCTCCACTTT.

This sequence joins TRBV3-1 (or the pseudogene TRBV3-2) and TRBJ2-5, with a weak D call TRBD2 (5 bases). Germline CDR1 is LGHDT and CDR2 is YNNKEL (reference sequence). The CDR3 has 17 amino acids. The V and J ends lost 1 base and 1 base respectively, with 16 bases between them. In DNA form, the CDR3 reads TGTGCCAGCAGCCAAGGAATTTGGAGCGGAACCCAAGAGACCCAGTACTTC. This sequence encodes CASSQGIWSGTQETQYF.

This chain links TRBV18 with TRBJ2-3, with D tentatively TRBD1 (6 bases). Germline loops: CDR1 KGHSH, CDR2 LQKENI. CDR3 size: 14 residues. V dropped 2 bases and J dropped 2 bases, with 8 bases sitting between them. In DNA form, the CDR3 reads TGTGCCAGCTCACCAAGGGACACCACAGATACGCAGTATTTT. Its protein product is CASSPRDTTDTQYF.

CDR3 nucleotides: TGTGCTAGTGGTTTGTCGGCAGGGGCCTACGAGCAGTACTTC. Protein sequence: CASGLSAGAYEQYF. The chain joins TRBV12-5 to TRBJ2-7; D possibly corresponds to TRBD1 (6 bases). The V gene lost 2 bases and the J gene lost 2 bases, with 10 bases spanning the gap. Germline V CDR1 and CDR2: LGHNT, FRNRAP. The CDR3 extends over 14 amino acids.

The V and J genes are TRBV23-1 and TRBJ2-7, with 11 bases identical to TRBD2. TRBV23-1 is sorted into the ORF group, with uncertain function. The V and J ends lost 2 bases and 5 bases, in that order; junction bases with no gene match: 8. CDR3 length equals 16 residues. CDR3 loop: CASSQTTSGSPHEQYF. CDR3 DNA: TGCGCCAGCAGTCAAACCACTAGCGGGAGTCCCCACGAGCAGTACTTC.

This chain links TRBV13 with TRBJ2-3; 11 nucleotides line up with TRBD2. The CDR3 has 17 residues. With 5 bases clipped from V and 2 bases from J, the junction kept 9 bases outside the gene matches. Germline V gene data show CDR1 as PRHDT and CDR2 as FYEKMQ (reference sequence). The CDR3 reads CASSPPTSGRSTDTQYF. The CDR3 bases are TGTGCCAGCAGCCCGCCTACTAGCGGGAGATCCACAGATACGCAGTATTTT.

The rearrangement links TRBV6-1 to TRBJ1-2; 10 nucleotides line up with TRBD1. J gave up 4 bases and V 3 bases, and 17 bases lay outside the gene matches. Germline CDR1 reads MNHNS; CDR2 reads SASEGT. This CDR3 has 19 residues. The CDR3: CASSDWSVNRRTGGYGYTF. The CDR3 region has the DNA TGTGCCAGCAGTGACTGGTCGGTGAACCGCAGGACAGGGGGCTATGGCTACACCTTC.

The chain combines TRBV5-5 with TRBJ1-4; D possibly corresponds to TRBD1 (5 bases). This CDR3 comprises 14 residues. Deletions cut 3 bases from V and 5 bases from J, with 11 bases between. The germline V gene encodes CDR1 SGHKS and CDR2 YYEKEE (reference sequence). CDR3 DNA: TGTGCCAGCAGCTCCTGGGGGATAAATGAAAAACTGTTTTTT. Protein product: CASSSWGINEKLFF.

CDR3 loop: CASRRQGRSTDTQYF. The CDR3 DNA sequence: TGTGCCAGCAGAAGACAGGGCCGAAGCACAGATACGCAGTATTTT. The chain joins TRBV6-5 to TRBJ2-3; 7 nucleotides agree with TRBD1. The CDR3 length is 15 residues. Per germline, CDR1 MNHEY and CDR2 SVGAGI. V shed 6 bases and J 0 bases; nucleotides not matched to a gene: 6.

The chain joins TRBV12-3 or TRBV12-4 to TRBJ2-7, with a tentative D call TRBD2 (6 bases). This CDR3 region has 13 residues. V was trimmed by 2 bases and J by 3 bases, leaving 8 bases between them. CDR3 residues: CASSLLGGYEQYF. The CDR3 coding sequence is TGTGCCAGCAGTTTATTGGGGGGCTACGAGCAGTACTTC.

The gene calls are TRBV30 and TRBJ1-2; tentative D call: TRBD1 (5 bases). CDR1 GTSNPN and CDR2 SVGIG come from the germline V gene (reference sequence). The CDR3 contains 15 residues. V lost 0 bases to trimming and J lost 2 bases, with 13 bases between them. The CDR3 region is CAWSVGARRNYGYTF. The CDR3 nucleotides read TGTGCCTGGAGTGTAGGGGCAAGGAGAAACTATGGCTACACCTTC.

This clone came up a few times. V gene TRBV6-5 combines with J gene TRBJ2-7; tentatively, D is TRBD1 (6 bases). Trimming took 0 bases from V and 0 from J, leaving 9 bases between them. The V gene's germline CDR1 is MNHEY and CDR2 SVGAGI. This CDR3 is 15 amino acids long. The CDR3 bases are TGTGCCAGCAGTTACTCGGCAGGGGACTCCTACGAGCAGTACTTC. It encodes CASSYSAGDSYEQYF.

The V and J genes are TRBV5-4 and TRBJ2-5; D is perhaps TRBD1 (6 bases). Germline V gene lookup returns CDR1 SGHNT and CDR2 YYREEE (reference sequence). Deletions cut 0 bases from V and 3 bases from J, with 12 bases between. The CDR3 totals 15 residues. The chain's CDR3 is CASSLVGPGEETQYF. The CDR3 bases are TGTGCCAGCAGCTTGGTTGGGCCAGGGGAAGAGACCCAGTACTTC.

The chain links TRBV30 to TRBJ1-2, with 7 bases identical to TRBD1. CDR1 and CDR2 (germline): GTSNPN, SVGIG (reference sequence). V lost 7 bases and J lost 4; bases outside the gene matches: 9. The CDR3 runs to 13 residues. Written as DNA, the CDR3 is TGTGCCTCGGCCCGGACAGGCTCCTATGGCTACACCTTC. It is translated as CASARTGSYGYTF.

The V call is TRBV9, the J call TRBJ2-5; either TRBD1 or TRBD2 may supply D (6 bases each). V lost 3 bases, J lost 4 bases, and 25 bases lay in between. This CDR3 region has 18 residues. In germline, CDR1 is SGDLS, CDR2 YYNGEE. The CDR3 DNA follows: TGTGCCAGCAGCGCAGGAGGGGGACCAGGGGAAATTGGAGAGACCCAGTACTTC. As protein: CASSAGGGPGEIGETQYF.

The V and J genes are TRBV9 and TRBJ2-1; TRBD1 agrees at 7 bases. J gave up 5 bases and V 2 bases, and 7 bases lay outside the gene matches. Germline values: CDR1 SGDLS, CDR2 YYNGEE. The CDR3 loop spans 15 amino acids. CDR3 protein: CASSVTGTTDNEQFF. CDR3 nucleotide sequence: TGTGCCAGCAGCGTGACAGGGACAACCGACAATGAGCAGTTCTTC.

This CDR3 is CASSGTEEGGEQFF. The CDR3 bases are TGTGCCAGCAGTGGGACAGAAGAGGGAGGGGAGCAGTTCTTC. The rearrangement links TRBV25-1 to TRBJ2-1; maybe TRBD2 (7 bases). The CDR3 consists of 14 residues. V was trimmed by 4 bases and J by 10 bases, leaving 17 bases between them. Per the germline V gene, CDR1 is MGHDK and CDR2 is SYGVNS.

CDR3 sequence (DNA): TGTGCCAGCAGTGAACAACTAGCGTTGGGTGAGACCCAGTACTTC. Protein sequence: CASSEQLALGETQYF. This rearrangement joins TRBV6-1 to TRBJ2-5; 7 positions agree with TRBD2. Germline CDR1 reads MNHNS; CDR2 reads SASEGT. The V segment lost 2 bases and the J segment 5 bases; nucleotides outside the gene matches: 8. This CDR3 contains 15 residues.

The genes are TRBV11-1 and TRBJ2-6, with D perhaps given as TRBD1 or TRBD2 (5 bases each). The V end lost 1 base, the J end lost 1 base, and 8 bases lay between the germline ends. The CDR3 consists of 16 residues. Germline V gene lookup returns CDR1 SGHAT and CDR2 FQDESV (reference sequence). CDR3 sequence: CASSLEWGSGANVLTF. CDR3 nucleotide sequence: TGTGCCAGCAGCTTAGAGTGGGGGTCTGGGGCCAACGTCCTGACTTTC.

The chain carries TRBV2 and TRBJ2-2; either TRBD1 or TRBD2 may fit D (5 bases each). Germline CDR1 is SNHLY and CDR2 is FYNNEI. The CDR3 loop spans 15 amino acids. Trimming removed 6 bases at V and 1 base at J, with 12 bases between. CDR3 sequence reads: CASRARDGNTGELFF. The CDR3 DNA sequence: TGTGCCAGCAGGGCCCGGGACGGGAACACCGGGGAGCTGTTTTTT.

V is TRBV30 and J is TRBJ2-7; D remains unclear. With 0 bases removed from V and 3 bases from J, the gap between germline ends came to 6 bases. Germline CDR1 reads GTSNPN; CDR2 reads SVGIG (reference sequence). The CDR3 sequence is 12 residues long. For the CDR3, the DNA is TGTGCCTGGAGTGTCGTCAGCTACGAGCAGTACTTC. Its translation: CAWSVVSYEQYF.